These 29 T cell receptor beta chains were sequenced from one sample in a study of OX40 agonist ivuxolimab in advanced cancers. Sequenced by immunoSEQ multiplex PCR; TCRdb stores in-frame clones only, minus some. The sample records under 75,000 clones, roughly nine tenths being singletons. The material sequenced was CD4+ or CD8+ T cells sorted from blood, taken in a trial of the OX40 agonist ivuxolimab. The receptors were gathered from an adult with an advanced solid tumor such as melanoma, head and neck, liver or kidney cancer.

The V gene is TRBV2, the J gene TRBJ1-4, with 10 bases that match TRBD1. V was clipped by 2 bases and J by 10 bases; unmatched bases: 7. Germline CDR1 SNHLY, CDR2 FYNNEI. The CDR3 runs to 15 residues. The DNA for the CDR3 is TGTGCCAGCAGTGAATCCGGGACAGGGGTGGGAAAACTGTTTTTT. It specifies CASSESGTGVGKLFF.

The chain employs TRBV27 and TRBJ2-2; 10 nucleotides line up with TRBD1. The CDR3 sequence is 15 residues long. Germline loops: CDR1 MNHEY, CDR2 SMNVEV (reference sequence). The J segment lost 9 bases and the V segment lost 3 bases, leaving 7 bases of the junction unmatched. CDR3 protein: CASSLSRDRGRELFF. Here the CDR3 DNA reads TGTGCCAGCAGTTTGTCCCGGGACAGGGGTCGGGAGCTGTTTTTT.

The rearrangement links TRBV2 to TRBJ1-5; no clear D. Looked up from germline, CDR1 is SNHLY and CDR2 is FYNNEI. Trimming shortened V by 8 bases and J by 0 bases, and 8 bases separated the two germline ends. This CDR3 has 13 amino acids. Here the CDR3 DNA reads TGTGCCAGCCTCTTCGATAGCAATCAGCCCCAGCATTTT. Protein: CASLFDSNQPQHF.

This chain uses TRBV4-3 with TRBJ2-1, with TRBD2 identical over 9 bases. CDR1 is LGHNA and CDR2 is YSLEER in the germline V gene. After removal of 0 bases from V and 10 bases from J, the junction contained 10 bases not matched to a gene. The CDR3 spans 16 residues. CDR3 sequence: CASSQDWLAGREEQFF. In DNA, the CDR3 is TGCGCCAGCAGCCAAGATTGGCTAGCGGGGCGGGAGGAGCAGTTCTTC.

The V and J genes are TRBV6-1 and TRBJ2-3; 9 nucleotides match TRBD1. CDR3 length: 13 amino acids. Germline V gene data show CDR1 as MNHNS and CDR2 as SASEGT. The V segment lost 8 bases and the J segment 3 bases; nucleotides outside the gene matches: 3. This CDR3 reads CASGDRVTDTQYF. The CDR3 DNA sequence: TGTGCCAGCGGGGACAGGGTTACAGATACGCAGTATTTT.

V is TRBV18 and J is TRBJ1-6; 7 nucleotides match TRBD1. The germline V gene has CDR1 KGHSH and CDR2 LQKENI. The CDR3 spans 15 residues. The V gene end was trimmed by 5 bases and the J gene end by 5 bases; junction bases not matched to a gene: 6. CDR3 nucleotide sequence: TGTGCCAGCTCAACACAGGGGTACCATAATTCACCCCTCCACTTT. It encodes CASSTQGYHNSPLHF.

This CDR3 is CASGPSGGYGYTF. CDR3 in DNA: TGTGCCAGCGGCCCCTCGGGGGGGTATGGCTACACCTTC. The chain links TRBV6-1 to TRBJ1-2; maybe TRBD1 (5 bases). Trimming stripped 8 bases from V and 5 bases from J, with 15 bases between. CDR1 MNHNS and CDR2 SASEGT come from the germline V gene. The CDR3 length is 13 residues.

Comments on this clone: At one of its ends the junction is not consistent with the germline gene, which may arise from a read error. The rearrangement joins TRBV27 to TRBJ2-7; D may be TRBD1 (6 bases). Germline CDR1 MNHEY, CDR2 SMNVEV (reference sequence). This CDR3 has 15 residues. CDR3 DNA sequence: TGTGCCAGCAGTATCCCGACAGGCCACCCCTACGGGCAGTACTTC. Residues: CASSIPTGHPYGQYF.

The J gene is TRBJ1-2, the V gene TRBV5-1; 8 nucleotides match TRBD1. The CDR3 has 14 amino acids. The V gene end was trimmed by 0 bases and the J gene end by 6 bases; junction bases not matched to a gene: 4. Germline values: CDR1 SGHRS, CDR2 YFSETQ. The CDR3 loop reads CASSLAPDRDGYTF. In DNA form, the CDR3 reads TGCGCCAGCAGCTTGGCCCCGGACAGGGATGGCTACACCTTC.

This clone occurred once. The chain uses TRBV5-1 and TRBJ2-5, with D possibly TRBD1 on 5 matching bases. The germline V gene encodes CDR1 SGHRS and CDR2 YFSETQ. Between the trimmed V and J ends, which lost 0 bases and 3 bases, there was a span of 12 bases. This CDR3 region has 15 residues. This CDR3 reads CASSLGGRGEETQYF. The CDR3 region has the DNA TGCGCCAGCAGCTTGGGGGGCAGAGGAGAAGAGACCCAGTACTTC.

This clone occurred a few times. V and J are TRBV30 and TRBJ1-6, with D unresolved. CDR1 and CDR2 from the germline V gene are GTSNPN and SVGIG (reference sequence). V was cut by 5 bases and J by 0 bases, with 11 bases left in between. This CDR3 has 15 amino acids. The CDR3 spells CAWGRESSYNSPLHF. Written as DNA, the CDR3 is TGTGCCTGGGGACGGGAGAGCTCCTATAATTCACCCCTCCACTTT.

This clone was picked up a small number of times. The rearrangement uses TRBV19 and TRBJ1-2; D is uncertain. Trimming took off 3 bases at V and 7 bases at J, with 15 bases between the two ends. Per the germline V gene, CDR1 is LNHDA and CDR2 is SQIVND (reference sequence). This CDR3 is 14 amino acids long. As DNA, the CDR3 is TGTGCCAGTAGTATCGGGATCAGAGAGGCTGGCTACACCTTC. Translated, it gives CASSIGIREAGYTF.

This CDR3 reads CSVVGDDPIWNTEAFF. The DNA for the CDR3 is TGCAGCGTTGTTGGGGACGATCCTATCTGGAACACTGAAGCTTTCTTT. The V call is TRBV29-1, the J call TRBJ1-1; D is perhaps TRBD1 (5 bases). CDR3 size: 16 residues. V lost 4 bases to trimming and J lost 1 base, with 19 bases between them. The germline gives CDR1 SQVTM, CDR2 ANQGSEA.

The chain couples TRBV6-1 to TRBJ1-1, with D uncertain. This CDR3 region has 14 residues. The V gene's germline CDR1 is MNHNS and CDR2 SASEGT. V dropped 4 bases and J dropped 0 bases, with 9 bases sitting between them. The CDR3 DNA reads as TGTGCCAGCAGTGTCGTAAGGATGAACACTGAAGCTTTCTTT. Protein product: CASSVVRMNTEAFF.

This rearrangement joins TRBV11-2 to TRBJ1-3, with D uncertain. The CDR3 contains 15 residues. Germline V CDR1 and CDR2: SGHAT, FQNNGV. V gave up 0 bases and J gave up 0 bases, with 6 bases separating them. CDR3 DNA: TGTGCCAGCAGCTTAGACGAGTTCTCTGGAAACACCATATATTTT. This codes for CASSLDEFSGNTIYF.

This chain connects TRBV30 to TRBJ1-1; D remains ambiguous. There are 13 residues in the CDR3. CDR1 GTSNPN and CDR2 SVGIG come from the germline V gene (reference sequence). V was clipped by 4 bases and J by 3 bases, with 12 bases between them. The CDR3 is CAWKGDFHTEAFF. For the CDR3, the DNA is TGTGCCTGGAAGGGAGACTTCCACACTGAAGCTTTCTTT.

The chain recombines TRBV10-3 with TRBJ2-2; D remains unclear. Germline CDR1 ENHRY, CDR2 SYGVKD. The CDR3 is 14 amino acids. V shed 9 bases and J shed 3 bases, with 14 bases lying between them. CDR3 DNA: TGTGCCATAACCGCGGTCCAGGACACCGGGGAGCTGTTTTTT. Translating it yields CAITAVQDTGELFF.

CDR3 in amino acids: CASVTGGDYGYTF. The CDR3 nucleotides read TGTGCCAGCGTTACAGGGGGCGACTATGGCTACACCTTC. This sequence joins TRBV6-1 and TRBJ1-2, with 9 bases fitting TRBD1. CDR1 and CDR2 (germline): MNHNS, SASEGT. The CDR3 covers 13 residues. Unmatched junction bases numbered 4, after V lost 8 bases and J lost 3 bases.

V is TRBV5-4 and J is TRBJ1-6; D is unclear. The germline CDR1 and CDR2 sequences are SGHNT and YYREEE (reference sequence). The CDR3 contains 12 residues. The V gene lost 1 base and the J gene lost 15 bases, with 11 bases spanning the gap. For the CDR3, the DNA is TGTGCCAGCAGCTTGACGGGCGTCGGCCTCCACTTT. Protein product: CASSLTGVGLHF.

The chain joins TRBV6-1 to TRBJ1-2; no reliable D call. CDR3 length equals 13 residues. Trimming removed 5 bases at V and 0 bases at J, with 7 bases between. From germline, CDR1 is MNHNS and CDR2 SASEGT. The CDR3 bases are TGTGCCAGCAGTTTCCAGACTAACTATGGCTACACCTTC. Its protein is CASSFQTNYGYTF.

In its sample, this clone was seen once. This rearrangement joins TRBV6-6 to TRBJ2-7, with 9 bases identical to TRBD1. The V segment lost 7 bases and the J segment 2 bases; nucleotides outside the gene matches: 3. The length of the CDR3 is 13 residues. CDR1 and CDR2 (germline): MNHNY, SVGAGI (reference sequence). CDR3 residues: CASKGQGTYEQYF. The CDR3 bases are TGTGCCAGCAAGGGACAGGGAACCTACGAGCAGTACTTC.

The chain employs TRBV5-4 and TRBJ2-7; D is undetermined. V lost 1 base and J lost 5, with 13 bases in between. CDR3 size: 14 residues. CDR1 and CDR2 (germline): SGHNT, YYREEE (reference sequence). CDR3 nucleotide sequence: TGTGCCAGCAGCTTGAACCGTGAAGTACACGAGCAGTACTTC. Its translation: CASSLNREVHEQYF. Variable domain in full (rest from reference TRBV5-4 and TRBJ2-7): ETGVTQSPTHLIKTRGQQVTLRCSSQSGHNTVSWYQQALGQGPQFIFQYYREEENGRGNFPPRFSGLQFPNYSSELNVNALELDDSALYLCASSLNREVHEQYFGPGTRLTVT.

The chain combines TRBV7-2 with TRBJ1-2; possibly TRBD1 for D (5 bases). This CDR3 has 15 amino acids. The germline V gene has CDR1 SGHTA and CDR2 FQGNSA. Trimming took off 4 bases at V and 5 bases at J, with 17 bases between the two ends. CDR3 loop: CASSSRDASIYGYTF. The CDR3, as DNA: TGTGCCAGCAGCTCCCGGGACGCCTCGATTTATGGCTACACCTTC.

In its sample, this clone was seen a few times. The chain is built from TRBV9 and TRBJ1-6; D is unclear. The V gene lost 0 bases and the J gene lost 10 bases, with 14 bases spanning the gap. The V gene's germline CDR1 is SGDLS and CDR2 YYNGEE. The CDR3 is made up of 15 amino acids. The CDR3 reads CASSVGEAPGSPLHF. CDR3 DNA sequence: TGTGCCAGCAGCGTAGGCGAGGCGCCGGGGTCACCCCTCCACTTT.

V usage is TRBV19 and J usage is TRBJ2-7; TRBD2 aligns across 7 bases. The CDR3 is made up of 14 amino acids. Germline CDR1 is LNHDA and CDR2 is SQIVND (reference sequence). The ends lost 1 base at V and 3 bases at J; junction bases unmatched: 3. CDR3 nucleotide sequence: TGTGCCAGTAGTATAGGAGCTAGCGGCTACGAGCAGTACTTC. This codes for CASSIGASGYEQYF.

This clone was counted a single time. The chain combines TRBV19 with TRBJ1-2; TRBD1 matches at 7 bases. CDR1 is LNHDA and CDR2 is SQIVND in the germline V gene (reference sequence). V lost 3 bases and J lost 5; bases outside the gene matches: 6. This CDR3 has 14 residues. The CDR3 loop is CASSIDRVGYGYTF. Written as DNA, the CDR3 is TGTGCCAGTAGTATCGACAGGGTAGGATATGGCTACACCTTC.

This clone was counted once. CDR3 sequence: CASTLAGVSTDTQYF. CDR3 DNA sequence: TGTGCCAGCACCCTAGCGGGAGTGAGCACAGATACGCAGTATTTT. The chain employs TRBV6-1 and TRBJ2-3; TRBD2 matches at 10 bases. With 7 bases clipped from V and 0 bases from J, the junction kept 4 bases outside the gene matches. The CDR3 totals 15 residues. Germline CDR1 MNHNS, CDR2 SASEGT.

V usage is TRBV18 and J usage is TRBJ2-1; a weak D match, TRBD1 (6 bases). The germline CDR1 and CDR2 sequences are KGHSH and LQKENI. This CDR3 contains 14 residues. Deletions cut 3 bases from V and 3 bases from J, with 9 bases between. The CDR3 loop reads CASSPLDSYNEQFF. The CDR3 nucleotides read TGTGCCAGCTCACCCCTGGACAGCTACAATGAGCAGTTCTTC.

This clone was observed once. The rearrangement links TRBV6-5 to TRBJ1-1, with unresolved D. V lost 0 bases, J lost 7 bases, and 9 bases lay in between. Germline V gene sequence: CDR1 MNHEY, CDR2 SVGAGI. The CDR3 extends over 13 amino acids. The CDR3 sequence: CASSYSKYDEAFF. The CDR3 coding sequence is TGTGCCAGCAGTTACTCGAAATACGATGAAGCTTTCTTT.